The 12 T cell receptor beta chains below were found in one sample sequenced in a study of T cells after yellow fever vaccination. TCRdb processed the 5' RACE reads anew with MiXCR; each CDR3 protein has one entry. The sample includes 35,000 to 55,000 distinct CDR3 sequences, about 6.3% of them seen just once. The input for sequencing was PBMCs, either bulk or a sorted T-cell subset (CD4+, CD8+, memory, or dextramer-sorted; not recorded which), taken 45 days after the yellow fever booster vaccination. The receptors were gathered from a man younger than 40 who received the YFV17D yellow fever vaccine.

This clonotype was counted a few times. The rearrangement uses TRBV7-9 and TRBJ2-2, with D possibly TRBD1 on 6 matching bases. The CDR3 loop spans 14 amino acids. Germline CDR1 and CDR2: SEHNR and FQNEAQ (reference sequence). The V end lost 5 bases, the J end lost 5 bases, and 12 bases lay between the germline ends. This CDR3 is CASSEQGKTGELFF. CDR3 in DNA: TGTGCCAGCAGCGAGCAGGGGAAGACCGGGGAGCTGTTTTTT.

V gene TRBV2 combines with J gene TRBJ2-2; 9 nucleotides line up with TRBD2. V lost 8 bases to trimming and J lost 0 bases; unmatched junction nucleotides: 13. Germline V gene lookup returns CDR1 SNHLY and CDR2 FYNNEI. The CDR3 has 18 amino acids. The CDR3 loop reads CASSSIAGDFANTGELFF. CDR3 DNA sequence: TGTGCCAGCTCCTCCATAGCGGGAGATTTCGCGAACACCGGGGAGCTGTTTTTT. Full variable domain (remainder filled in from reference TRBV2 and TRBJ2-2): EPEVTQTPSHQVTQMGQEVILRCVPISNHLYFYWYRQILGQKVEFLVSFYNNEISEKSEIFDDQFSVERPDGSNFTLKIRSTKLEDSAMYFCASSSIAGDFANTGELFFGEGSRLTVL.

This clonotype was observed at least ten times. This chain connects TRBV12-3 or TRBV12-4 to TRBJ1-1, with D possibly TRBD1 on 6 matching bases. The V gene lost 7 bases and the J gene lost 0 bases, with 9 bases spanning the gap. This CDR3 is 13 amino acids long. CDR3 region: CASNTGLNTEAFF. CDR3 in DNA: TGTGCCAGCAATACAGGGTTGAACACTGAAGCTTTCTTT.

This clonotype was observed at least ten times. The gene calls are TRBV29-1 and TRBJ2-3, with D hard to call. Trimming took off 1 base at V and 0 bases at J, with 23 bases between the two ends. Germline V gives CDR1 SQVTM, CDR2 ANQGSEA. CDR3 size: 19 residues. The DNA of the CDR3 is TGCAGCGTTGAAGTAAGAACAGTATTCCTAAGAGGTAGCACAGATACGCAGTATTTT. This translates into CSVEVRTVFLRGSTDTQYF.

This clonotype was counted only a few times. The chain uses TRBV5-1 and TRBJ2-7; D may correspond to TRBD1 or TRBD2 (5 bases each). The CDR3 contains 15 residues. Germline assignment: CDR1 SGHRS and CDR2 YFSETQ. With 4 bases removed from V and 0 bases from J, the gap between germline ends came to 14 bases. In DNA, the CDR3 is TGCGCCAGCAGCCCCGGGGCGGAGAGCTCCTACGAGCAGTACTTC. It codes for CASSPGAESSYEQYF.

This clonotype appeared many times. CDR3 nucleotide sequence: TGTGCCAGCTCCCGGCCCACAGATCGAGAGACCCAGTACTTC. Its protein product is CASSRPTDRETQYF. The V gene is TRBV18, the J gene TRBJ2-5, with unresolved D. V was pared by 6 bases and J by 4 bases, with 15 bases between. This CDR3 has 14 amino acids. Germline V gives CDR1 KGHSH, CDR2 LQKENI.

As concerns this clonotype: Given a much more abundant clone one base away, this may be a read error. The rearrangement joins TRBV9 to TRBJ1-2; D is perhaps TRBD1 (5 bases). V lost 4 bases and J 9 bases, leaving 22 bases between the germline ends. The V gene's germline CDR1 is SGDLS and CDR2 YYNGEE. CDR3 length: 15 residues. DNA of the CDR3: TGTGCCAGCAGCCCAAGGGAGGGGCGGGGGTATAGCTACACCTTC. Amino acids: CASSPREGRGYSYTF.

V and J are TRBV20-1 and TRBJ2-7, with 7 nucleotides matching TRBD1. V gave up 4 bases and J gave up 5 bases; unmatched junction bases: 14. The germline V gene encodes CDR1 DFQATT and CDR2 SNEGSKA (reference sequence). The CDR3 length is 15 residues. The DNA of the CDR3 is TGCAGTGCTAAGAGGAGAAGGACAGGTTTCGACGAGCAGTACTTC. Translation gives CSAKRRRTGFDEQYF.

The chain has TRBV20-1 and TRBJ2-3; D is ambiguous. CDR3 size: 13 residues. Trimming removed 0 bases from V and 2 bases from J, with 6 bases in between. CDR1 is DFQATT, CDR2 SNEGSKA, per germline (reference sequence). CDR3 loop: CSARDLPTDTQYF. Here the CDR3 DNA reads TGCAGTGCTAGAGATCTCCCCACAGATACGCAGTATTTT.

This clonotype showed up many times. The rearrangement joins TRBV12-3 or TRBV12-4 to TRBJ2-2, with 13 bases that match TRBD2. This CDR3 is built from 16 residues. Germline trimming cut 7 bases from V and 7 bases from J; bases unmatched to any gene: 9. CDR3: CASTPGLAGLGGELFF. CDR3 nucleotide sequence: TGTGCCAGCACCCCGGGACTAGCGGGATTAGGCGGGGAGCTGTTTTTT.

The V gene is TRBV29-1, the J gene TRBJ1-6; D may be TRBD1 (5 bases). Trimming removed 7 bases from V and 9 bases from J, with 19 bases in between. Germline values: CDR1 SQVTM, CDR2 ANQGSEA. The CDR3 is 14 residues long. CDR3 region: CSARDGAEGSPLHF. The CDR3 DNA sequence: TGCAGCGCTCGGGACGGCGCGGAGGGTTCACCCCTCCACTTT. Together with reference TRBV29-1 and TRBJ1-6, the CDR3 gives the full variable domain: SAVISQKPSRDICQRGTSLTIQCQVDSQVTMMFWYRQQPGQSLTLIATANQGSEATYESGFVIDKFPISRPNLTFSTLTVSNMSPEDSSIYLCSARDGAEGSPLHFGNGTRLTVT.

This clonotype appeared many times. V is TRBV6-2 or TRBV6-3 and J is TRBJ2-3; no reliable D call. The germline CDR1 and CDR2 sequences are MNHEY and SVGEGT. Trimming took 5 bases from V and 3 from J, leaving 15 bases between them. The CDR3 has 15 amino acids. The CDR3 nucleotides read TGTGCCAGCAGTCGGACGAGCGCTGTAACAGATACGCAGTATTTT. Amino acid sequence: CASSRTSAVTDTQYF.